The clone carrying this T cell receptor beta chain was seen a few times. Its antigen is still unknown. Treatment given: approximately 18 received Ad26.COV2.S at low or high dose, single or two shots; roughly five received placebo; per-sample allocation not given. The samples were gathered on day 63 after the first injection of vaccine or placebo. Sequencing used immunoSEQ multiplex PCR; TCRdb keeps in-frame clones, though not all of them. This table holds more than 300,000 clones, around nine tenths found once. CDR1 MNHEY and CDR2 SMNVEV come from the germline V gene (reference sequence). This CDR3 has 13 residues. Trimming left V 5 bases short and J 8 bases short, with 15 bases between. The source of the sample is a study of Ad26.COV2.S vaccination and SARS-CoV-2 variants. Study-level background: Trial arm assignment for the donor was COV1001 Ad26.COV2.S.

Findings and caveats of the study: There was reportedly substantial breadth in spike-specific CD8+ and CD4+ T cell responses after vaccination.

The chain has TRBV27 and TRBJ1-1; D is unresolved. The TCR sequence derives from a person aged 18-60 years who received the Ad26.COV2.S COVID-19 vaccine or a placebo. The source material was peripheral blood, sampled in a trial of Ad26.COV2.S vaccine versus placebo. CDR3 DNA sequence: TGTGCCAGCAGTCTCTCTCGGGCAGCCGAAGCTTTCTTT. Translating it yields CASSLSRAAEAFF.